Shown below are 14 T cell receptor beta chains from a single sample sequenced in a study of identical twins. TCRdb re-analysed the 5' RACE reads in MiXCR, keeping a single row per CDR3 protein. The sample includes around 280,000 distinct CDR3 sequences, approximately 8% of them seen just once. This sample also belongs to another study, concerning yellow fever vaccine responses in identical twins.

Sequencing used memory (CD45RO+) T cells sorted from blood. The source of these receptors is a woman under 30 in good health.

V is TRBV6-2 or TRBV6-3 and J is TRBJ1-2; D is perhaps TRBD1 (6 bases). The V gene lost 6 bases and the J gene lost 8 bases, with 25 bases spanning the gap. The CDR3 extends over 16 amino acids. Germline values: CDR1 MNHEY, CDR2 SVGEGT. CDR3 nucleotides: TGTGCCAGCAGATGGGACCCTAACAGGGCGGCGAACGGCTACACCTTC. This gives the protein CASRWDPNRAANGYTF.

The sample holds a few counts of this clonotype. V usage is TRBV3-1 and J usage is TRBJ2-2; D gene uncertain. Germline V gene lookup returns CDR1 LGHDT and CDR2 YNNKEL (reference sequence). This CDR3 is built from 14 residues. The V end was cut by 2 bases, the J end by 2 bases, with 6 bases between. The CDR3 region is CASSQFVNTGELFF. DNA of the CDR3: TGTGCCAGCAGCCAATTTGTAAACACCGGGGAGCTGTTTTTT.

This clonotype came up a few times. This chain joins TRBV4-1 and TRBJ2-5; D ambiguous. Germline V lookup: CDR1 MGHRA, CDR2 YSYEKL. The CDR3 length is 15 residues. V was trimmed by 0 bases and J by 1 base, leaving 9 bases between them. In DNA form, the CDR3 reads TGCGCCAGCAGCCAAGATGCCGGAGCCCAAGAGACCCAGTACTTC. This gives the protein CASSQDAGAQETQYF.

In its sample, this clonotype was seen many times. The V gene is TRBV12-3 or TRBV12-4, the J gene TRBJ2-5; D is ambiguous. With 3 bases removed from V and 4 bases from J, the gap between germline ends came to 9 bases. The CDR3 totals 13 residues. The CDR3 protein is CASSFGRLETQYF. The DNA for the CDR3 is TGTGCCAGCAGTTTTGGCCGGTTAGAGACCCAGTACTTC.

This clonotype was observed a few times. The J gene is TRBJ2-5, the V gene TRBV7-8, with TRBD1 matching 8 bases. Per the germline V gene, CDR1 is SGHVS and CDR2 is FQNEAQ. With 5 bases clipped from V and 4 bases from J, the junction kept 12 bases outside the gene matches. The CDR3 sequence is 16 residues long. The CDR3 nucleotides read TGTGCCAGCAGCGCACGTCGACAGGGGCCGGGAGAGACCCAGTACTTC. It yields the protein CASSARRQGPGETQYF.

The V call is TRBV28, the J call TRBJ1-3; unclear D gene. CDR3 length equals 14 residues. The germline V gene encodes CDR1 MDHEN and CDR2 SYDVKM. V lost 8 bases and J 0 bases, leaving 11 bases between the germline ends. The CDR3 region has the DNA TGTGCCAGCGTGTACAGCTACTCTGGAAACACCATATATTTT. Protein product: CASVYSYSGNTIYF.

The chain uses TRBV5-1 and TRBJ2-7; the match to TRBD2 covers 14 bases. V dropped 2 bases and J dropped 1; count of bases not matched to a gene: 14. The CDR3 has 20 amino acids. Germline V gene lookup returns CDR1 SGHRS and CDR2 YFSETQ. The CDR3 region is CASSLLTGTSGSLRSYEQYF. As DNA, the CDR3 is TGCGCCAGCAGCTTATTAACCGGGACTAGCGGGAGTCTGCGGTCCTACGAGCAGTACTTC.

V gene TRBV4-1 combines with J gene TRBJ2-5, with D possibly being TRBD2 (6 bases). CDR1 and CDR2 from the germline V gene are MGHRA and YSYEKL. This CDR3 comprises 14 residues. V gave up 3 bases and J gave up 5 bases, with 13 bases separating them. CDR3 DNA: TGCGCCAGCAGCCAGAGTGGCGGGACCGAGACCCAGTACTTC. It is translated as CASSQSGGTETQYF.

The sample holds a few counts of this clonotype. This chain uses TRBV7-9 with TRBJ1-1; D is possibly TRBD1 (5 bases). V lost 0 bases, J lost 4 bases, and 9 bases lay in between. Germline CDR1 SEHNR, CDR2 FQNEAQ (reference sequence). The CDR3 has 14 residues. CDR3: CASSLALGGTEAFF. The CDR3 nucleotides read TGTGCCAGCAGCTTAGCCCTTGGGGGCACTGAAGCTTTCTTT.

This clonotype was found many times. This chain links TRBV11-2 with TRBJ1-6, with 9 bases matching TRBD1. After removal of 3 bases from V and 7 bases from J, the junction contained 1 base not matched to a gene. Germline V gives CDR1 SGHAT, CDR2 FQNNGV. The CDR3 is made up of 14 amino acids. This CDR3 reads CASSFGTGNSPLHF. CDR3 in DNA: TGTGCCAGCAGCTTCGGGACAGGGAATTCACCCCTCCACTTT.

This clonotype was seen only a few times. V gene TRBV10-2 combines with J gene TRBJ2-1; D possibly matches TRBD1 or TRBD2 (5 bases each). Germline V gene sequence: CDR1 WSHSY, CDR2 SAAADI. Trimming removed 3 bases at V and 7 bases at J, with 13 bases between. The CDR3 totals 14 residues. CDR3 DNA sequence: TGCGCCAGCAGTGATTGGGGGAGAGGGAATGAGCAGTTCTTC. Translation gives CASSDWGRGNEQFF.

This clonotype was seen many times. The V call is TRBV27, the J call TRBJ2-2; no clear D gene. The V gene lost 1 base and the J gene lost 3 bases, with 12 bases spanning the gap. The CDR3 spans 16 residues. From germline, CDR1 is MNHEY and CDR2 SMNVEV (reference sequence). CDR3 protein: CASSLYGDKYTGELFF. CDR3 bases: TGTGCCAGCAGTTTATATGGGGATAAGTACACCGGGGAGCTGTTTTTT.

The gene calls are TRBV5-1 and TRBJ1-3; a possible D gene is TRBD1 (6 bases). The CDR3 consists of 16 residues. CDR1 and CDR2 (germline): SGHRS, YFSETQ. Between the trimmed V and J ends, which lost 5 bases and 4 bases, there was a span of 19 bases. The CDR3 sequence: CASSSAGGAGGNTIYF. For the CDR3, the DNA is TGCGCCAGCAGTTCAGCGGGGGGCGCGGGAGGAAACACCATATATTTT.

The V call is TRBV28, the J call TRBJ2-7; perhaps D is TRBD1 or TRBD2 (5 bases each). Germline CDR1 and CDR2: MDHEN and SYDVKM. The V gene lost 6 bases and the J gene lost 2 bases, with 11 bases spanning the gap. This CDR3 is 13 amino acids long. The CDR3 loop reads CASSGTSTYEQYV. The DNA for the CDR3 is TGTGCCAGCAGCGGGACCTCCACCTACGAGCAGTACGTC.